This entry features one T cell receptor beta chain sequence. Its target is unknown. The entry originates in a study of shared clonotypes between healthy human individuals. Study details: CD4 naive and CD4 memory each took three plates per donor, while CD8 naive took two and CD8 memory one. The study, taken as a whole, reports: A small donor pool kept down the genetic and exposure-history diversity that was represented.

Positive CCR7 selection of CD45RO-negative cells yielded the naive CD8 cells, and terminally differentiated effector memory CD45RA+ cells were excluded. Generated by immunoSEQ multiplex PCR, the TCRdb table keeps only in-frame clones and is missing some. Of 700,000 to 950,000 clones listed, around 96% are singletons. With 8 bases clipped from V and 5 bases from J, the junction kept 5 bases outside the gene matches. The CDR3 spans 12 residues. Germline loops: CDR1 MNHEY, CDR2 SVGAGI. The sequencing input was naive CD8+ T cells sorted from blood. This sequence was found in a man aged 25-45 years in good health. This chain joins TRBV6-5 and TRBJ2-5; 7 bases align to TRBD2. The CDR3 protein is CASGEGLETQYF. The DNA of the CDR3 is TGTGCCAGCGGGGAGGGCCTCGAGACCCAGTACTTC.